Listed here are 18 T cell receptor beta chains from one sample, sequenced in a study of T-cell memory formation after mild COVID-19. In TCRdb, the 5' RACE reads were re-called with MiXCR into one record per CDR3 protein. The repertoire includes about 610,000 distinct CDR3 sequences, around 16% of them detected once, and around 7.8% sits in the top ten. Sequenced sample: PBMCs or a T cell subset sorted from them (not recorded which). These TCRs come from an adult woman who had mild COVID-19 (a few samples of this study predate the infection). Cell type and time point are not known.

This chain joins TRBV11-3 and TRBJ2-1; TRBD2 might be the D (6 bases). The length of the CDR3 is 16 residues. Trimming pared 1 base from V and 5 bases from J, leaving 15 bases between. CDR1 is SGHNT and CDR2 is YENEEA in the germline V gene. For the CDR3, the DNA is TGTGCCAGCAGCTTAGTCCCACCGGGACTCCACAATGAGCAGTTCTTC. Translating it yields CASSLVPPGLHNEQFF.

This chain uses TRBV6-6 with TRBJ2-3; D call uncertain. Germline CDR1 is MNHNY and CDR2 is SVGAGI (reference sequence). Trimming took 2 bases from V and 3 from J, leaving 12 bases between them. The CDR3 totals 15 residues. For the CDR3, the DNA is TGTGCCAGCAGTTACGGGGTAGTGGGAACAGATACGCAGTATTTT. Its protein is CASSYGVVGTDTQYF.

The chain links TRBV7-3 to TRBJ1-2, with D maybe TRBD1 (6 bases). This CDR3 is 14 amino acids long. V was shortened by 5 bases and J by 8 bases, with 18 bases between the two germline ends. Germline V gene lookup returns CDR1 SGHTA and CDR2 FQGTGA. Written as DNA, the CDR3 is TGTGCCAGCAGCCCAATGGGGCAGGGGACGGGCTACACCTTC. As protein: CASSPMGQGTGYTF.

This chain joins TRBV4-3 and TRBJ2-1; 8 bases are a match to TRBD2. V shed 1 base and J 7 bases; nucleotides not matched to a gene: 6. The CDR3 sequence is 15 residues long. Germline values: CDR1 LGHNA, CDR2 YSLEER. This CDR3 is CASSQGAGGENEQFF. The CDR3 DNA reads TGCGCCAGCAGCCAAGGGGCGGGAGGAGAGAATGAGCAGTTCTTC.

This clonotype has more than one count but fewer than ten. Germline and junction disagree at one end, which may indicate a read error. The rearrangement joins TRBV5-4 to TRBJ1-1; 9 bases match TRBD1. Per germline, CDR1 SGHNT and CDR2 YYREEE (reference sequence). The CDR3 is 11 residues long. The CDR3 protein is CASSLGDREEF. The DNA of the CDR3 is TGTGCCAGCAGCTTGGGGGACAGGGAAGAGTTT.

This clonotype was observed a handful of times. The chain has TRBV12-3 or TRBV12-4 and TRBJ2-1; the match to TRBD2 covers 13 bases. The V segment lost 3 bases and the J segment 0 bases; nucleotides outside the gene matches: 8. CDR3 length equals 19 residues. The CDR3 nucleotides read TGTGCCAGCAGTTTTAGGGGACTAGCGGGGTACTACTCCTACAATGAGCAGTTCTTC. It is translated as CASSFRGLAGYYSYNEQFF.

This clonotype was seen many times. The chain couples TRBV20-1 to TRBJ2-3; D may be TRBD2 (5 bases). The V gene lost 2 bases and the J gene lost 3 bases, with 12 bases spanning the gap. Germline values: CDR1 DFQATT, CDR2 SNEGSKA (reference sequence). This CDR3 is 14 amino acids long. The CDR3 loop reads CSARLSGETDTQYF. The CDR3 DNA is TGCAGTGCTAGACTGAGCGGAGAAACAGATACGCAGTATTTT.

This clonotype was seen only a few times. V and J are TRBV20-1 and TRBJ2-1; D gene unclear. The germline CDR1 and CDR2 sequences are DFQATT and SNEGSKA (reference sequence). The V end lost 6 bases, the J end lost 9 bases, and 15 bases lay between the germline ends. The CDR3 is 12 amino acids. DNA of the CDR3: TGCAGTGCAAGGACCCTCAGATCTGAGCAGTTCTTC. It encodes CSARTLRSEQFF.

This clonotype occurred a few times. V gene TRBV7-2 combines with J gene TRBJ2-5; D ambiguous. Germline V gene data show CDR1 as SGHTA and CDR2 as FQGNSA. The V end was cut by 1 base, the J end by 0 bases, with 9 bases between. The CDR3 loop spans 15 amino acids. DNA for the CDR3: TGTGCCAGCAGCTTAGATGAGATATACCAAGAGACCCAGTACTTC. Amino acids: CASSLDEIYQETQYF.

The sample holds a few counts of this clonotype. The chain joins TRBV20-1 to TRBJ1-3; D gene unclear. Per germline, CDR1 DFQATT and CDR2 SNEGSKA (reference sequence). There are 13 residues in the CDR3. V was trimmed by 0 bases and J by 10 bases, leaving 13 bases between them. The CDR3 DNA follows: TGCAGTGCTAGAGACATCTCTCGCCAGACCATATATTTT. It encodes CSARDISRQTIYF.

This clonotype was recorded a few times. At one end, the junction sequence differs from germline, possibly due to a read error. The rearrangement links TRBV12-3 or TRBV12-4 to TRBJ2-7; the D is unclear. The CDR3 is 13 amino acids. The CDR3: CASSLDPRWEQYF. CDR3 nucleotides: TGTGCCAGCAGCTTAGATCCCCGCTGGGAGCAGTACTTC.

This clonotype appeared a few times. The chain employs TRBV5-4 and TRBJ2-1; D uncertain. CDR1 SGHNT and CDR2 YYREEE come from the germline V gene (reference sequence). The CDR3 contains 11 residues. V gave up 4 bases and J gave up 7 bases, with 6 bases separating them. For the CDR3, the DNA is TGTGCCAGCAGCGCTAGTAATGAGCAGTTCTTC. It codes for CASSASNEQFF.

This clonotype came up a few times. J is TRBJ2-1 and V is TRBV5-1; tentative D call: TRBD1 (6 bases). Trimming took off 3 bases at V and 0 bases at J, with 13 bases between the two ends. CDR1 and CDR2 from the germline V gene are SGHRS and YFSETQ. The CDR3 is made up of 16 amino acids. Here the CDR3 reads CASSWGPDSSYNEQFF. DNA of the CDR3: TGCGCCAGCAGCTGGGGGCCTGATAGCTCCTACAATGAGCAGTTCTTC.

This clonotype was seen only a few times. The V call is TRBV7-8, the J call TRBJ2-1; 8 nucleotides line up with TRBD2. The V gene's germline CDR1 is SGHVS and CDR2 FQNEAQ. The CDR3 has 20 amino acids. After removal of 2 bases from V and 7 bases from J, the junction contained 22 bases not matched to a gene. CDR3 protein: CASSLRRPWGSGELGNEQFF. CDR3 nucleotide sequence: TGTGCCAGCAGCTTACGCCGTCCTTGGGGTAGCGGGGAGCTAGGGAATGAGCAGTTCTTC.

This clonotype came up many times. The CDR3 sequence: CASSVAGQAYEQYF. The CDR3 nucleotides read TGTGCCAGCAGCGTAGCTGGCCAGGCCTACGAGCAGTACTTC. The chain links TRBV9 to TRBJ2-7; no definite D call. Deletions cut 0 bases from V and 2 bases from J, with 9 bases between. This CDR3 is built from 14 residues. Germline assignment: CDR1 SGDLS and CDR2 YYNGEE.

This clonotype has a handful of counts. The rearrangement links TRBV9 to TRBJ2-5; tentatively, D is TRBD2 (7 bases). The length of the CDR3 is 14 residues. V was shortened by 4 bases and J by 3 bases, with 13 bases between the two germline ends. Germline V gene data show CDR1 as SGDLS and CDR2 as YYNGEE. The CDR3 DNA follows: TGTGCCAGCAGCCCTAGAGGGGGGGAAGAGACCCAGTACTTC. Its protein product is CASSPRGGEETQYF.

The rearrangement joins TRBV9 to TRBJ2-7; 10 positions agree with TRBD1. The V gene end was trimmed by 4 bases and the J gene end by 3 bases; junction bases not matched to a gene: 7. This CDR3 spans 15 amino acids. CDR1 is SGDLS and CDR2 is YYNGEE in the germline V gene. CDR3 coding DNA: TGTGCCAGCAGCCCCCGGACAGGGGGACTCTACGAGCAGTACTTC. This codes for CASSPRTGGLYEQYF.

The gene calls are TRBV12-3 or TRBV12-4 and TRBJ2-3, with a possible D match to TRBD2 (6 bases). CDR3 length equals 13 residues. Between the trimmed V and J ends, which lost 8 bases and 3 bases, there was a span of 12 bases. CDR3 protein: CASRSGGTDTQYF. The DNA of the CDR3 is TGTGCCAGCCGTTCCGGAGGGACAGATACGCAGTATTTT.